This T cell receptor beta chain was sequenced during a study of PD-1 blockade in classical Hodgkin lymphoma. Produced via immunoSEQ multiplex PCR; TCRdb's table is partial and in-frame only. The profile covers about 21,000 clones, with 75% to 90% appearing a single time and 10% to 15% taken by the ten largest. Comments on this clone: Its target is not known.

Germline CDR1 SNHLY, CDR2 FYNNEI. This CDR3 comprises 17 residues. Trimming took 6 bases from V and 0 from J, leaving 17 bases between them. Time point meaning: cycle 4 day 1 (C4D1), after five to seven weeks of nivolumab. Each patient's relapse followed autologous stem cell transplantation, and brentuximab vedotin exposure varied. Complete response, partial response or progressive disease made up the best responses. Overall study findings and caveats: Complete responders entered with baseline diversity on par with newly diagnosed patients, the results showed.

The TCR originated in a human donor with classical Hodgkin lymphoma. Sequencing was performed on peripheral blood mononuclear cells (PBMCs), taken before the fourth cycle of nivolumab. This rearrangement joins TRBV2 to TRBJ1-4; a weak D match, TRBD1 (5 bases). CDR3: CASRRDPHPSTNEKLFF. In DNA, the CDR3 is TGTGCCAGCAGGCGGGACCCCCACCCCTCAACTAATGAAAAACTGTTTTTT.